The present entry profiles one T cell receptor (beta chain) with its context. Its antigen remains undetermined. These data originate in a study of monozygotic twins with inflammatory bowel disease (dated by TCRdb to the late 2010s). Context from the whole study: The full study comprised 28 monozygotic twin pairs: nine German pairs (four IBD-concordant, five IBD-discordant) and 19 IBD-discordant Danish pairs. The search for disease-associated traits relied mainly on comparing IBD patients with their genetically identical healthy co-twins within discordant pairs. Each individual had, on average, about 151 000 unique TCRalpha sequences and 181 000 unique TCRbeta sequences available for analysis.

From each donor, a roughly 2.5 ml peripheral blood sample was collected into PAXgene tubes and stored at -80 degrees C. Without T cell sorting, total RNA was isolated from whole blood using the PAXgene blood miRNA kit on an automated QIAcube. Peripheral blood from monozygotic twin pairs who were concordant or discordant for inflammatory bowel disease underwent deep TCRalpha and TCRbeta repertoire profiling using unique molecular barcoding. Smoking habits were recorded for all twin pairs, with individuals classified as current, former or never smokers. General study outcomes and caveats: Distinction between different T cell subtypes could not be achieved in the analysis. Background noise and inter-individual variability may have been introduced into the repertoires by the differing immunosuppressive treatments among patients. Compared with healthy twins, IBD patients had fewer clonotypes in common with other individuals, a difference most pronounced in patients showing signs of disease activity. The results gave no support for a single strong signal or clonotype linked to IBD. IBD patients had lower TCRbeta repertoire diversity, measured by the inverse Simpson index, than their healthy co-twins. Repertoire similarity did not differ between concordant and discordant twins, possibly due to limited statistical power.

Library preparation employed 5' RACE. For each TCR library, about 4,000 ng of total RNA was used. cDNA was synthesized with SMARTScribe reverse transcriptase in eight separate reactions per sample. During cDNA synthesis, template switching was used to introduce unique molecular identifiers that contained a 6-nucleotide sample barcode. TCRalpha and TCRbeta cDNA was amplified in two nested PCRs of around 15 and 10 cycles, and bead purification was carried out after each PCR. Before amplification, the cDNA was treated with uracil DNA-glycosylase and purified using the QIAquick PCR purification kit. The second PCR added Illumina TruSeq-compatible adapters along with sample-specific barcodes. TapeStation and Qubit were used to check library quality and concentration, and 5 to 6.5 ng of each library went into the pool. Sequencing of the pooled libraries was done on an Illumina HiSeq2500 single-index Rapid Run using custom sequencing primers and 2 x 100 bp reads. Per the authors' processing: UMI-based consensus assembly with MiGEC version 1.2.6 was used to correct PCR and sequencing errors. V(D)J alignment, clonotype assembly and CDR3 extraction were performed with MiXCR version 2.1.1. Normalisation of gene usage, clonotype sharing and MAIT/NKT TCR abundance was achieved by analysing the top 1000, 10 000 and 20 000 clonotypes per sample. Diversity was computed as the inverse Simpson index with the vegan R package after downsampling to 27 000 UMIs. Paired Mann-Whitney U tests were applied to discordant twin pairs, and Benjamini-Hochberg correction was used for multiple testing. TCRdb reprocessed the reads, and each CDR3 protein sequence is entered once, without DNA. For this entry, the V and J calls and clone size follow TCRdb and not the study's own pipeline. The sample table records over 35,000 distinct CDR3 sequences. The ten largest account for 5% to 6% of the sample.

From the cysteine through the phenylalanine, the CDR3 covers 15 amino acids. No DNA accompanies this entry. Looking up the germline V gene yields CDR1 SGHNT and CDR2 YENEEA. The V and J genes are TRBV11-3 and TRBJ2-3; TCRdb returns TRBD2, unconfirmable since there is no DNA. The TCR sequence derives from a human donor with ulcerative colitis or Crohn's disease, or a healthy co-twin of an affected twin (not recorded which). The specimen sequenced was blood. CDR3 reads: CASSRGLAGSDTQYF.